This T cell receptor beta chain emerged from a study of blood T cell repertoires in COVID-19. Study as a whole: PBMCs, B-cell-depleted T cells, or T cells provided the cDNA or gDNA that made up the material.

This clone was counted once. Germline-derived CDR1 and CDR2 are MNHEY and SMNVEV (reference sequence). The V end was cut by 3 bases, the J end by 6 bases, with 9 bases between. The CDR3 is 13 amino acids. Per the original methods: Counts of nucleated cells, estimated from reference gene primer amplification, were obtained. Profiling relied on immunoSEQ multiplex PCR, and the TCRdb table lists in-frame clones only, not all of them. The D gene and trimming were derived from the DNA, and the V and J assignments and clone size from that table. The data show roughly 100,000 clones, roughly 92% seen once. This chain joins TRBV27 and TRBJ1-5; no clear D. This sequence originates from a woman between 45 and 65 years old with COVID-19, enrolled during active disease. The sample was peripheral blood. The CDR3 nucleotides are TGTGCCAGCAGTTTCCTGCCCGGTCAGCCCCAGCATTTT. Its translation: CASSFLPGQPQHF.